The entry below gives a single T cell receptor (beta chain) sequence along with its context. Its antigen remains unidentified. Donors, without exception, were Caucasian adults residing in Nashville, Tennessee. Sorted-subset replicate PCRs used 200 ng DNA, some 30,000 T cell genomes. Repertoires were generated with immunoSEQ multiplex PCR, while TCRdb's copy carries only in-frame clones and drops some. The sample consists of over a million clones, about 96% of them appearing once. Trimming took off 8 bases at V and 5 bases at J, with 13 bases between the two ends. This CDR3 is 12 amino acids long. The germline gives CDR1 MGHDK, CDR2 SYGVNS. The source of the sample is a study of shared clonotypes between healthy human individuals. Study conclusions and caveats: Naive CD4 clonotypes were shared across a handful of donors at about 5%.

The sequencing sample was made of naive CD4+ T cells sorted from blood. Noted subset: CD45RA+ positively selected. The chain couples TRBV25-1 to TRBJ2-7; D perhaps matches TRBD1 (5 bases). This clonotype was obtained from a man aged 25 to 40 in good health. Written as DNA, the CDR3 is TGTGCCAGCTGCGGATGGGGCCACGAGCAGTACTTC. This sequence encodes CASCGWGHEQYF.